One and the same sample provided the 27 T cell receptor beta chains below, sequenced in a study of shared clonotypes between healthy human individuals. Here immunoSEQ multiplex PCR was the method, and the copy in TCRdb shows in-frame clones only, minus some. The table records fewer than 850,000 clones, roughly 87% of them present only once. Material for sequencing was memory CD8+ T cells from PBMCs. Subset denoted: CD45RO+ cells pooled with CCR7-negative TemRA cells. The receptors were sampled from a man between 18 and 35 years old in good health. Some clones in this sample may be carry-over from other donors' samples.

This clone was observed a handful of times. The chain joins TRBV11-2 to TRBJ1-1; D gene uncertain. V was trimmed by 1 base and J by 3 bases, leaving 6 bases between them. The CDR3 spans 13 residues. The germline V gene has CDR1 SGHAT and CDR2 FQNNGV. The CDR3 bases are TGTGCCAGCAGCTTAGCATCCTACACTGAAGCTTTCTTT. Translated: CASSLASYTEAFF.

V usage is TRBV19 and J usage is TRBJ2-7; D not certain. The CDR3 covers 16 residues. Germline V CDR1 and CDR2: LNHDA, SQIVND (reference sequence). V lost 4 bases and J lost 3, with 19 bases in between. CDR3 region: CASSTRWQDGYYEQYF. For the CDR3, the DNA is TGTGCCAGTAGTACCCGGTGGCAGGACGGATACTACGAGCAGTACTTC.

The count of this clone is one. This chain joins TRBV28 and TRBJ2-7; 9 bases align to TRBD2. Germline assignment: CDR1 MDHEN and CDR2 SYDVKM. The CDR3 loop spans 15 amino acids. The V and J ends lost 2 bases and 4 bases, in that order; junction bases with no gene match: 6. This chain's CDR3 is CASSLTAGGPYEQYF. The CDR3 DNA reads TGTGCCAGCAGTTTAACGGCGGGAGGGCCGTACGAGCAGTACTTC.

The V gene is TRBV29-1, the J gene TRBJ2-7; TRBD1 is a possible D gene (6 bases). This CDR3 is 16 amino acids long. Germline CDR1 SQVTM, CDR2 ANQGSEA. Trimming left V 1 base short and J 3 bases short, with 19 bases between. The CDR3 sequence: CSVEVRTDTLFYEQYF. For the CDR3, the DNA is TGCAGCGTTGAAGTCCGGACAGATACCCTATTCTACGAGCAGTACTTC.

This clone showed up just once. The chain employs TRBV4-2 and TRBJ2-7; D uncertain. The CDR3 sequence is 15 residues long. Looked up from germline, CDR1 is LGHNA and CDR2 is YNFKEQ. With 3 bases removed from V and 2 bases from J, the gap between germline ends came to 14 bases. The CDR3 region is CASSQTFNRAYEQYF. CDR3 bases: TGTGCCAGCAGCCAGACATTTAATAGAGCCTACGAGCAGTACTTC.

This clone was recorded a few times. This chain connects TRBV11-2 to TRBJ2-5; D is uncertain. CDR1 SGHAT and CDR2 FQNNGV come from the germline V gene. CDR3 length: 13 amino acids. The germline V and J ends were trimmed by 3 bases and 3 bases, with 8 bases remaining between them. The CDR3 reads CASSFWGEETQYF. The CDR3 DNA is TGTGCCAGCAGCTTTTGGGGTGAAGAGACCCAGTACTTC.

The chain couples TRBV5-3 to TRBJ2-3; 7 nucleotides agree with TRBD1. TRBV5-3 belongs to the ORF category, with a function that is uncertain. Trimming removed 4 bases from V and 4 bases from J; junction bases left unmatched: 12. This CDR3 comprises 16 residues. For the CDR3, the DNA is TGTGCCAGAAGCCCAGCACAGGGGCGATCTCCAGATACGCAGTATTTT. Amino acids: CARSPAQGRSPDTQYF.

The V gene is TRBV10-3, the J gene TRBJ2-2, with TRBD2 as a possible D gene (6 bases). V was cut by 4 bases and J by 1 base, with 13 bases left in between. The CDR3 contains 16 residues. Germline V lookup: CDR1 ENHRY, CDR2 SYGVKD. The CDR3 coding sequence is TGTGCCATCAGTGTCGCCGGGAGATGGAACACCGGGGAGCTGTTTTTT. Its translation is CAISVAGRWNTGELFF.

This chain connects TRBV14 to TRBJ2-7, with 7 bases fitting TRBD1. There are 13 residues in the CDR3. Germline CDR1 and CDR2: SGHDN and FVKESK. V gave up 2 bases and J gave up 7 bases; unmatched junction bases: 5. The CDR3: CASSQLQGWEQYF. In nucleotides, the CDR3 is TGTGCCAGCAGCCAATTACAGGGGTGGGAGCAGTACTTC.

The chain carries TRBV5-8 and TRBJ2-2; D may be TRBD1 or TRBD2 (5 bases each). Germline loops: CDR1 SGHTS, CDR2 YDEGEE. The CDR3 totals 15 residues. V was cut by 3 bases and J by 3 bases, with 12 bases left in between. CDR3: CASSSGTDDTGELFF. In nucleotides, the CDR3 is TGTGCCAGCAGCTCCGGGACCGACGACACCGGGGAGCTGTTTTTT.

The CDR3 nucleotides read TGTGCCAGCAGCTTAGCGGCGAGCCAGAGGGACTATGGCTACACCTTC. It codes for CASSLAASQRDYGYTF. The chain is built from TRBV7-9 and TRBJ1-2; no definite D call. This CDR3 is 16 amino acids long. Germline CDR1 and CDR2: SEHNR and FQNEAQ (reference sequence). V gave up 0 bases and J gave up 3 bases, with 14 bases separating them.

The gene calls are TRBV15 and TRBJ2-1, with D hard to call. Trimming took off 5 bases at V and 10 bases at J, with 15 bases between the two ends. Germline-derived CDR1 and CDR2 are LNHNV and YYDKDF (reference sequence). The length of the CDR3 is 13 residues. CDR3 DNA: TGTGCCACCAGCCCCGCCACGGGTAGGGAGCAGTTCTTC. It is translated as CATSPATGREQFF.

The chain employs TRBV6-5 and TRBJ2-3; D possibly corresponds to TRBD1 (6 bases). V lost 11 bases, J lost 2 bases, and 17 bases lay in between. CDR1 is MNHEY, CDR2 SVGAGI, per germline. This CDR3 region has 14 residues. CDR3 residues: CASQSGQYTDTQYF. The CDR3, as DNA: TGTGCCTCACAATCAGGACAGTACACAGATACGCAGTATTTT.

The chain couples TRBV7-8 to TRBJ2-5; D not resolved. Trimming removed 3 bases at V and 5 bases at J, with 13 bases between. The CDR3 totals 14 residues. Germline loops: CDR1 SGHVS, CDR2 FQNEAQ. The CDR3, as DNA: TGTGCCAGCAGCTTCCCCTTACTAAAGGAGACCCAGTACTTC. As protein: CASSFPLLKETQYF.

This clone was counted once. The chain combines TRBV27 with TRBJ1-2; D possibly corresponds to TRBD1 (5 bases). Germline-derived CDR1 and CDR2 are MNHEY and SMNVEV (reference sequence). Trimming left V 5 bases short and J 8 bases short, with 18 bases between. The CDR3 contains 14 residues. The DNA for the CDR3 is TGTGCCAGCAGTCTATTCCCTAGCGGGGACGGCTACACCTTC. Protein sequence: CASSLFPSGDGYTF.

The genes are TRBV7-8 and TRBJ2-1; D possibly corresponds to TRBD2 (5 bases). The CDR3 is made up of 18 amino acids. Germline CDR1 reads SGHVS; CDR2 reads FQNEAQ. V was pared by 1 base and J by 0 bases, with 16 bases between. The CDR3 bases are TGTGCCAGCAGCTTAGGGGTGGGAGCGGACCCCTCCTACAATGAGCAGTTCTTC. Translating gives CASSLGVGADPSYNEQFF.

This chain connects TRBV6-5 to TRBJ2-7, with a weak D call TRBD1 (8 bases). CDR1 is MNHEY and CDR2 is SVGAGI in the germline V gene. Trimming removed 6 bases at V and 1 base at J, with 16 bases between. The length of the CDR3 is 15 residues. The CDR3 DNA sequence: TGTGCCAGCAGAGACAACAGGGGGGGATCCTACGAGCAGTACTTC. Protein product: CASRDNRGGSYEQYF.

The chain employs TRBV7-2 and TRBJ2-5, with 11 bases identical to TRBD2. The CDR3 is 15 amino acids. The trim removed 2 bases at V and 5 bases at J, leaving 4 bases unmatched. Germline CDR1 is SGHTA and CDR2 is FQGNSA. The CDR3: CASSLSIAGGETQYF. DNA for the CDR3: TGTGCCAGCAGCTTATCGATAGCGGGAGGGGAGACCCAGTACTTC.

This rearrangement joins TRBV19 to TRBJ1-2; D remains ambiguous. V was pared by 10 bases and J by 2 bases, with 17 bases between. The CDR3 runs to 14 residues. Germline V CDR1 and CDR2: LNHDA, SQIVND (reference sequence). The DNA of the CDR3 is TGTGCCACCCTCTCTTCCCAAAGAAACTATGGCTACACCTTC. This codes for CATLSSQRNYGYTF. The full variable domain, in which reference TRBV19 and TRBJ1-2 provide the parts outside the CDR3, is DGGITQSPKYLFRKEGQNVTLSCEQNLNHDAMYWYRQDPGQGLRLIYYSQIVNDFQKGDIAEGYSVSREKKESFPLTVTSAQKNPTAFYLCATLSSQRNYGYTFGSGTRLTVV.

CDR3 in amino acids: CAINKGTGDSYEQYF. The DNA for the CDR3 is TGTGCCATCAATAAAGGGACAGGGGACTCCTACGAGCAGTACTTC. The chain links TRBV10-3 to TRBJ2-7, with 10 nucleotides matching TRBD1. Trimming cost V 7 bases and J 0 bases; bases outside gene matches: 6. Germline V gene sequence: CDR1 ENHRY, CDR2 SYGVKD. The CDR3 runs to 15 residues.

About this clone: Other DNA sequences of this sample code for an identical CDR3. This chain uses TRBV5-1 with TRBJ2-7; D is perhaps TRBD2 (5 bases). The CDR3 covers 13 residues. CDR1 is SGHRS and CDR2 is YFSETQ in the germline V gene. V lost 4 bases to trimming and J lost 2 bases, with 10 bases between them. This chain's CDR3 is CASSLDGTYEQYF. In DNA, the CDR3 is TGCGCCAGCAGCCTGGACGGGACCTACGAGCAGTACTTC. Based on the CDR3 plus reference TRBV5-1 and TRBJ2-7, the full variable domain is KAGVTQTPRYLIKTRGQQVTLSCSPISGHRSVSWYQQTPGQGLQFLFEYFSETQRNKGNFPGRFSGRQFSNSRSEMNVSTLELGDSALYLCASSLDGTYEQYFGPGTRLTVT.

The chain links TRBV27 to TRBJ2-7; 10 nucleotides align to TRBD2. With V trimmed by 7 bases and J by 1 base, 7 bases remained unmatched. In germline, CDR1 is MNHEY, CDR2 SMNVEV (reference sequence). This CDR3 has 15 amino acids. CDR3: CASTMASGGSYEQYF. CDR3 DNA: TGTGCCAGCACCATGGCTAGCGGGGGTTCCTACGAGCAGTACTTC.

In this sample, this clone turned up once. The rearrangement uses TRBV7-9 and TRBJ2-5; tentatively, D is TRBD2 (5 bases). V was trimmed by 3 bases and J by 5 bases, leaving 10 bases between them. Germline-derived CDR1 and CDR2 are SEHNR and FQNEAQ (reference sequence). The CDR3 is 13 amino acids. The CDR3 DNA sequence: TGTGCCAGCAGCTTGGGTCCGGGGGAGACCCAGTACTTC. This translates into CASSLGPGETQYF.

The rearrangement uses TRBV6-5 and TRBJ2-7; 9 bases align to TRBD2. There are 15 residues in the CDR3. Per the germline V gene, CDR1 is MNHEY and CDR2 is SVGAGI. Trimming removed 4 bases from V and 3 bases from J; junction bases left unmatched: 7. CDR3 nucleotides: TGTGCCAGCAGTTTATACCCTAGCGGGATCTACGAGCAGTACTTC. Protein: CASSLYPSGIYEQYF.

The chain links TRBV6-5 to TRBJ1-1; possibly TRBD1 for D (5 bases). The CDR3 contains 11 residues. Germline V lookup: CDR1 MNHEY, CDR2 SVGAGI. The V end was cut by 10 bases, the J end by 5 bases, with 11 bases between. The CDR3 sequence is CATDSGTEAFF. The CDR3 DNA reads TGTGCCACCGACAGTGGGACTGAAGCTTTCTTT.

The chain links TRBV27 to TRBJ1-5; D is uncertain. The germline gives CDR1 MNHEY, CDR2 SMNVEV (reference sequence). The CDR3 is 14 amino acids. The V end was cut by 0 bases, the J end by 6 bases, with 9 bases between. CDR3 coding DNA: TGTGCCAGCAGTTTATCGAAGGGAAGTCAGCCCCAGCATTTT. Its translation: CASSLSKGSQPQHF.

The J gene is TRBJ2-2, the V gene TRBV7-6; D perhaps matches TRBD2 (6 bases). The length of the CDR3 is 19 residues. Germline CDR1 and CDR2: SGHVS and FNYEAQ. V lost 1 base to trimming and J lost 1 base, with 19 bases between them. In nucleotides, the CDR3 is TGTGCCAGCAGCTTAGATCCCAACCCTTTAGCGGAGAACACCGGGGAGCTGTTTTTT. This codes for CASSLDPNPLAENTGELFF.